This TCR beta chain comes out of a study of cytomegalovirus exposure and HLA in healthy donors. Study results and caveats: The authors confirmed in vitro that a few CMV-associated chains were specific for CMV antigens. Reportedly, fewer N-insertions than the 666-donor mean appeared in an Asian-associated ancestry cluster in a later analysis. Among CMV-associated TCR beta chains, most appeared HLA-restricted in a later analysis.

Germline V gene data show CDR1 as KGHSH and CDR2 as LQKENI. With 3 bases clipped from V and 8 bases from J, the junction kept 8 bases outside the gene matches. This CDR3 contains 14 residues. Researchers ran the PCR with 60 Vbeta and 13 Jbeta primers. Assay: immunoSEQ multiplex PCR; the TCRdb copy retains only in-frame clones and omits some. The table has approximately 280,000 clones, 75% to 90% seen once. Points on this clone: Its specificity is not known.

The specimen was PBMCs. The rearrangement joins TRBV18 to TRBJ1-2; 8 nucleotides agree with TRBD1. The sequence was obtained from a man in his forties in good health and CMV-seropositive. This CDR3 reads CASSPLDRVEGYTF. CDR3 nucleotides: TGTGCCAGCTCACCGCTGGACAGGGTTGAAGGCTACACCTTC.